This TCR beta chain was captured in a study of cytotoxic CD8 clonotypes in ibrutinib-treated CLL. For the study at large: Responses: approximately 24 partial, 2 complete; after median around 70 months, about 15 stayed remitted, some twelve progressed. Mean values per sample were 250,000 to 300,000 productive templates and roughly 90,000 productive rearrangements. Findings and limits, study-wide: Researchers report that baseline clonality outpaced age-matched healthy donors and tracked circulating CD8+ T-cell counts.

Germline CDR1 is LNHNV and CDR2 is YYDKDF (reference sequence). The V end was cut by 0 bases, the J end by 1 base, with 7 bases between. The CDR3 spans 15 residues. Profiling relied on immunoSEQ multiplex PCR, and the TCRdb table lists in-frame clones only, not all of them. The table lists approximately 210,000 clones, roughly 72% of them singletons, with over 10% in the top ten. TCR beta library input comprised around 2.1 micrograms of genomic DNA from cryopreserved PBMCs. In this sample, this clone turned up once. The antigen remains unidentified. The receptor was isolated from a human donor with chronic lymphocytic leukemia. The sequenced sample was PBMCs, obtained after 24 months of ibrutinib treatment. The rearrangement uses TRBV15 and TRBJ1-5; the D gene is possibly TRBD1 (5 bases). The CDR3 here is CATSRDGGSNQPQHF. The CDR3, as DNA: TGTGCCACCAGCAGAGATGGGGGAAGCAATCAGCCCCAGCATTTT.